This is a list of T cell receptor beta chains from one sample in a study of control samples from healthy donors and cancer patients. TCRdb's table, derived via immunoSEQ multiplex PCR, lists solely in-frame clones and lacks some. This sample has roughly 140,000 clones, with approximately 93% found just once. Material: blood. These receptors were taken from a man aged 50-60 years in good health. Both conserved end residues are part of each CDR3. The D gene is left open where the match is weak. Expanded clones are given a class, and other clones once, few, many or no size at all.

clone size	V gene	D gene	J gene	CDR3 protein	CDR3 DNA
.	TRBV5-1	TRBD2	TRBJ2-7	CASSPTPGTSGYEQYF	TGCGCCAGCAGCCCCACGCCCGGGACTAGCGGCTACGAGCAGTACTTC
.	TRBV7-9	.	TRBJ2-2	CASSRGAAGGGELFF	TGTGCCAGCAGCCGAGGAGCGGCGGGCGGCGGGGAGCTGTTTTTT
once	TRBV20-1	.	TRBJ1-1	CSAPGTLAAFF	TGCAGTGCTCCTGGGACGTTGGCAGCTTTCTTT
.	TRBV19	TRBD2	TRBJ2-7	CASSIAGTSYEQYF	TGTGCCAGTAGTATCGCCGGGACTAGTTACGAGCAGTACTTC
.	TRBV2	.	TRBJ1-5	CASMPGSREPQHF	TGTGCCAGCATGCCGGGTTCACGGGAGCCCCAGCATTTT
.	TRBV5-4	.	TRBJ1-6	CASSPGAGASSYNSPLHF	TGTGCCAGCAGCCCTGGAGCAGGGGCGAGCTCCTATAATTCACCCCTCCACTTT
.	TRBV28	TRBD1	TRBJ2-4	CASSLGTGGRNIQYF	TGTGCCAGCAGTTTAGGGACAGGGGGCCGGAACATTCAGTACTTC
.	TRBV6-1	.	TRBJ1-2	CASSEQGLSSYGYTF	TGTGCCAGCAGTGAACAGGGACTATCCTCCTATGGCTACACCTTC
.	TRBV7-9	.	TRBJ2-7	CASSFGPGDSYEQYF	.
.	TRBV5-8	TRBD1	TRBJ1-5	CASSLGQGDWQPQHF	TGTGCCAGCAGCCTGGGACAGGGGGATTGGCAGCCCCAGCATTTT
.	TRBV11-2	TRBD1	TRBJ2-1	CASSPDRVRAGEQFF	TGTGCCAGCAGCCCGGACAGGGTAAGGGCGGGTGAGCAGTTCTTC
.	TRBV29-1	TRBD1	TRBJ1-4	CSVRQGFNEKLFF	TGCAGCGTTAGACAGGGGTTTAATGAAAAACTGTTTTTT
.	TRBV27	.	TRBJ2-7	CASSFNSIYEQYF	TGTGCCAGCAGTTTCAACTCAATCTACGAGCAGTACTTC
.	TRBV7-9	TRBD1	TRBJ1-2	CAIPGQAGGYTF	TGTGCCATCCCGGGACAGGCGGGTGGCTACACCTTC
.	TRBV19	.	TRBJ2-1	CASSPRQVVGNEQFF	TGTGCCAGTAGTCCAAGACAGGTGGTTGGCAATGAGCAGTTCTTC
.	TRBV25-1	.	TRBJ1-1	CASTSPRQPNTEAFF	TGTGCCAGCACCAGTCCGCGGCAGCCGAACACTGAAGCTTTCTTT
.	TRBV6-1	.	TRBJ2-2	CASSEVRLNTGELFF	TGTGCCAGCAGTGAAGTTCGGCTGAACACCGGGGAGCTGTTTTTT
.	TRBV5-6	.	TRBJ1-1	CASSLNTEAFF	TGTGCCAGCAGCCTGAACACTGAAGCTTTCTTT
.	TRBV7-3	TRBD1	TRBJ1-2	CASSLRFGGQVRGYTF	TGTGCCAGCAGCTTAAGATTCGGGGGACAGGTGCGAGGCTACACCTTC
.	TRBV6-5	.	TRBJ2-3	CANSKLAVGTDTQYF	TGTGCCAACTCAAAGCTGGCGGTAGGCACAGATACGCAGTATTTT
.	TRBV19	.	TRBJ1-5	CASSTSSAQHF	TGTGCCAGTAGTACGTCTTCGGCCCAGCATTTT
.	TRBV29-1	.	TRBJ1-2	CSVGPDIRGGYTF	TGCAGCGTTGGCCCGGACATAAGGGGTGGCTACACCTTC
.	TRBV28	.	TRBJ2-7	CASRAGPFSYEQYF	TGTGCCAGCCGGGCGGGCCCGTTCTCCTACGAGCAGTACTTC
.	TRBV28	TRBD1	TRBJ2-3	CASSSRTGRYGGTDTQYF	TGTGCCAGCAGCTCCCGGACAGGGCGATACGGTGGCACAGATACGCAGTATTTT
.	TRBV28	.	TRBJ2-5	CAVGGQAQETQYF	TGTGCCGTGGGTGGGCAAGCTCAAGAGACCCAGTACTTC
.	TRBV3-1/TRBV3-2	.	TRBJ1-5	CASSLRGNQPQHF	TGTGCCAGCAGCCTGAGGGGCAATCAGCCCCAGCATTTT